This TCR beta chain was captured in a study of CD8+ T cells in alopecia areata. The wider study: The study gave tofacitinib for 6 to 18 months, then 6 months off drug.

Trimming left V 2 bases short and J 15 bases short, with 12 bases between. This CDR3 has 11 residues. Germline V gene data show CDR1 as MNHEY and CDR2 as SVGAGI. cDNA prepared by RNA extraction and subsequent reverse transcription served as the template for sequencing. The method was immunoSEQ multiplex PCR; TCRdb's version includes in-frame clones alone and lacks a portion of them. The table includes over 150,000 clones, about 60% detected once. Material: CD4+ T cells sorted from blood, obtained at week 0. This TCR was recovered from a human donor with alopecia areata. The rearrangement joins TRBV6-5 to TRBJ2-3, with TRBD2 as a possible D gene (6 bases). The CDR3 bases are TGTGCCAGCAGTTACATGGGACTGACCTATTTT. Its protein is CASSYMGLTYF.